Reported below is one T cell receptor beta chain. The specificity of this receptor is unknown. The junction does not match germline at one end; this may be a read error. This same CDR3 is encoded by further DNA sequences in the sample. This sample was taken from a study of cytomegalovirus exposure and HLA in healthy donors (dated by TCRdb to the late 2010s). Turning to the overall study: An earlier analysis of roughly 630 of the donors reported 250 to 300 Gb of sequence data and approximately 110 million unique TCR beta sequences from 150 million to 200 million T cells. The number of typed donors differed by locus: about 620-640 for A, B, C, DRB1 and DQB1; approximately 520 for DQA1; approximately 610 for DPA1; and roughly 490 for DPB1. Among the roughly 400 genotyped donors, around 81% belonged to the genetic ancestry cluster associated with self-reported Caucasian donors. The study used immunosequencing to profile the T cell repertoires of around 600 subjects and linked those repertoires to cytomegalovirus serostatus. Donor age, sex, ethnicity and CMV serostatus were compiled together with the repertoire data. Along with the 666-subject first cohort, a separate validation cohort of over 90 different subjects was used. HLA typing covered class I and class II loci at four-digit resolution. Because of strong linkage in the cohort, roughly five DR-DQ haplotypes were treated as single units for association and clustering. To decide whether each TCR beta V gene segment behaved as functional or pseudogenic, an earlier analysis of approximately 600 of the donors relied on high-throughput TCR beta sequencing. Among 398 genotyped donors of the cohort, an average of about 240,000 unique TCR beta nucleotide sequences were sequenced per donor, roughly 20% of them non-productive. To predict cytomegalovirus infection status, the study brought together high-throughput TCR immunosequencing, statistical association of individual TCRs with disease status, and machine learning. The later analysis used no new phenotypic data to find candidate immune exposures, relying instead on TCR beta sequences and their occurrence across donors. A later analysis re-analyzed previously published TCR beta repertoires from approximately 700 donors and added high-resolution HLA genotyping to study TCR occurrence patterns. About 280 gigabases of sequencing data and around 88 million unique TCR sequences made up an early release that covered approximately 650 HLA-typed donors. In a later genetic analysis, genome-wide SNP genotypes for about 55% of the roughly 670 donors were used, and that subset was treated as a discovery cohort. All discovery cohort repertoires had been generated on a single sequencing platform. The aim of the study was to test whether cataloging public T cell receptors could identify signatures of past pathogen exposure.

Based on the germline V gene, the CDR1 and CDR2 sequences are MNHEY and SVGAGI. Spanning cysteine to phenylalanine, the CDR3 consists of 14 amino acids. The read is trimmed to its CDR3 DNA, 42 bases read in frame from base 1. In total, roughly 710 healthy bone marrow donors made up the cohort. At the time of sampling, every cohort member was nominally healthy, though immune exposures that went unrecorded were likely present. The donor tested CMV seronegative, placing the donor among the 350 to 400 seronegative members of the cohort. A peripheral blood sample was collected from each donor, and TCR beta sequencing was performed on peripheral blood mononuclear cells. The Qiagen DNeasy Blood Extraction Kit was used to extract genomic DNA from the blood cell samples. To prepare the library, the immunoSEQ multiplex PCR assay was applied. For the multiplex PCR, a mixture combining 60 forward primers for TCR Vbeta segments and 13 reverse primers for TCR Jbeta segments was used. The CDR3 region of rearranged TCR beta genes was amplified from genomic DNA with a multiplex PCR assay. On the Illumina HiSeq System, the amplified TCR beta libraries were sequenced as 87-base-pair reads. In the authors' own workflow: Across the roughly 640 repertoires, a later analysis counted tens of millions of unique TCR beta chains, roughly 11 million of which were shared by at least two donors. Raw reads were error-corrected and collapsed into unique sequences by a nearest-neighbor algorithm in which closely related sequences were merged to remove PCR and sequencing errors. To assign V, D and J gene segments, CDR3 sequences were aligned to IMGT reference sequences. For a sequence to be retained, a match of at least six nucleotides was required to both a V gene segment and a J gene segment. Rearrangements were called productive when the CDR3 lacked stop codons and stayed in frame with V and J; all others were non-productive. Following IMGT convention, CDR3 was defined as the stretch from the second conserved V-encoded cysteine to the conserved J-encoded phenylalanine. In an earlier analysis of more than 550 of the donors, sequences lacking an unambiguous match to a single V gene segment were excluded. In an earlier analysis of a few hundred of the donors, a V segment was called functional when productive rearrangements were above 56.7%, and segregating when the standard deviation between donors exceeded 5%. A statistical classification framework was built to diagnose cytomegalovirus status from the catalog of TCR beta chain sequences. A later analysis assigned V and J genes by comparing TCR nucleotide sequences with IMGT/GENE-DB human TR gene sequences. The TCRdist pipeline was used in a later analysis to assign CDR3 sequences and most-parsimonious VDJ recombination scenarios. A later analysis defined each TCR beta chain by its CDR3 amino acid sequence plus V-gene family, and excluded reads lacking a unique V-gene family. In a later analysis, several hundred highly shared, low-generation-probability nucleotide sequences were removed to address suspected cross-contamination and a sequencing artifact. In a later analysis, a clonal expansion index was calculated for each public chain from normalized within-repertoire ranks of inferred template counts. Generation probabilities in a later analysis came from a VDJ recombination model fitted to out-of-frame rearrangements, and those results were checked against IGoR. A later analysis scored TCR-TCR, TCR-HLA and TCR-CMV co-occurrence with hypergeometric tests, applying a repertoire-size bias correction to TCR pairs. To estimate false discovery rates, a later analysis permuted the HLA or CMV assignments 20 times. In a later analysis, co-occurring TCRs were grouped with DBSCAN, and TCRdist sequence similarity was added when clustering was performed within HLA-allele-positive subsets. Repertoires with fewer than 30,000 or more than 120,000 public chains were left out of co-occurrence clustering, as were about 5 repertoires with anomalous nucleotide sharing. This is the immuneACCESS table as TCRdb keeps it, with only in-frame sequences that have V and J called. A part of the clones is gone; compared with another copy, unresolved V genes explain less than half, and the rest is unexplained. The V and J calls and clone size come from that table; D and trimming were worked out from the DNA. This sample's table has entries for 75,000 to 85,000 clones. The leading ten clones occupy less than 0.65% of the sample.

Overall results and qualifications from the work: The cohort was sequenced for TCR beta chains only, and without alpha or paired-chain data the features that could be detected were limited. According to a later analysis, most CMV-associated TCR beta chains appeared to be HLA-restricted, and the HLA associations seemed to be driven largely by CMV exposure. A group of highly shared sequence variants was considered likely to be a technical artifact of the sequencing pipeline. A later analysis reported that several top co-occurrence clusters appeared linked to parvovirus B19, influenza, CMV and Epstein-Barr virus. A total of 150 to 200 TCR beta chains were listed by the study as associated with cytomegalovirus. Compared with the approximately 670-donor mean, donors in an Asian-associated ancestry cluster had fewer N-insertions in productive TCRs, according to a later genetic analysis. A further reported finding was that TCR beta sequences accurately predicted the HLA-A and HLA-B alleles for most subjects in the first cohort. Strong co-occurrence of HLA alleles, especially DR and DQ, made assigning TCR associations to individual alleles difficult. The 87-base-pair reads could not distinguish some IMGT-functional V segments, including TRBV6-2 and TRBV6-3, so those segments were excluded. In a later analysis, HLA-associated TCR beta chains were found to be more clonally expanded and to have lower generation probabilities than equally common non-associated chains. Most TCR sequences were seen in very few donors, while some public TCRs were found in many individuals. In an earlier analysis of over 550 of the donors, most TCR beta V segments were observed in productive rearrangements about 87% or about 30% of the time, broadly matching IMGT annotations. The classifier was reported to diagnose cytomegalovirus status with high specificity and sensitivity in both the original cohort and the validation cohort. Because HLA typing was missing for some donors at each locus, association tests included only the typed subset. Around 16 rarely observed V segments, including chromosome 9 orphons, were excluded from the earlier analysis of several hundred of the donors because counts were too low. The authors suggested that the approach could potentially be generalized to other disease states and immunological phenotypes. A later analysis found that TCR association rates varied across HLA loci, with DRB1 alleles showing the most associated TCRs and HLA-C alleles the fewest. In vitro tests confirmed that a few of the cytomegalovirus-associated TCR beta chains recognize cytomegalovirus antigens. A later genetic analysis associated a missense DCLRE1C variant with V-gene and J-gene trimming of TCR beta chains, and an independent cohort replicated the association. Linkage disequilibrium might explain the correlated functional status among segregating V segments, but an unknown experimental factor could not be excluded. Immune exposure information for the cohort was limited to CMV serostatus. Sequencing depth was assumed to be roughly uniform across donors in the presence/absence analyses, though that assumption may not hold. At a false discovery rate of 0.05, a later analysis linked roughly 17,000 TCR beta sequences to specific HLA alleles.

Recombination joined TRBV6-5 with TRBJ2-7, and 8 junctional nucleotides match TRBD1. The sequence was collected from a man in his fifties in good health and CMV-seronegative. Sequences were obtained from PBMCs. The CDR3 has the sequence CASSLGQGPYEQYF. Here is the DNA: TGTGCCAGCAGTCTCGGACAGGGCCCCTACGAACAGTACTTC.